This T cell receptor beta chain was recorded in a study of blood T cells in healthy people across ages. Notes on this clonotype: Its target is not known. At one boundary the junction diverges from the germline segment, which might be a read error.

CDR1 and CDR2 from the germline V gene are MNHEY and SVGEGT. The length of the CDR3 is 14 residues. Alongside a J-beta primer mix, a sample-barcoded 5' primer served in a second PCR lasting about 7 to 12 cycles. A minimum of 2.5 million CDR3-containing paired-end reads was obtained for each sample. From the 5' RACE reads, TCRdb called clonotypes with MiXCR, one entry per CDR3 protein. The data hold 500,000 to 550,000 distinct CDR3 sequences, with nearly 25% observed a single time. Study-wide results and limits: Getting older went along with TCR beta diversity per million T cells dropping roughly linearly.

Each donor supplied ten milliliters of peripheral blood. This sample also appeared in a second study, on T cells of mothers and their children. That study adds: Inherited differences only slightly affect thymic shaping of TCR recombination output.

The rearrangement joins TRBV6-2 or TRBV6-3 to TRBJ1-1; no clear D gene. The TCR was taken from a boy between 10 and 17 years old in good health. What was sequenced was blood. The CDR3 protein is CASRKEGWNTEASF. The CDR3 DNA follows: TGTGCCAGCAGGAAAGAAGGGTGGAACACTGAAGCTTCCTTT.